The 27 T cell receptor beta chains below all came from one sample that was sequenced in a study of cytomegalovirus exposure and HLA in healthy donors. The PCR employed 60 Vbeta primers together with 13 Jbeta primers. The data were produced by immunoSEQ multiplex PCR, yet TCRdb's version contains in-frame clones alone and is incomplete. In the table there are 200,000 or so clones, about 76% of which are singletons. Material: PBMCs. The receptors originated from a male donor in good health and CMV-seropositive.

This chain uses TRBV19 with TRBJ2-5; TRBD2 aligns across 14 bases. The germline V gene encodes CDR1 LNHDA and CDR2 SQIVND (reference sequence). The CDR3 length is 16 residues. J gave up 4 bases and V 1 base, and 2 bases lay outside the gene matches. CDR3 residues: CASSIGGLAGGETQYF. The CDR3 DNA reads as TGTGCCAGTAGTATAGGCGGACTAGCGGGGGGAGAGACCCAGTACTTC.

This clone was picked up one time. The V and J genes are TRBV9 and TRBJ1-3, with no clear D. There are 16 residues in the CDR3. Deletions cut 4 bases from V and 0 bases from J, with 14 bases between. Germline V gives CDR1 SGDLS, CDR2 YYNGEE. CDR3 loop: CASSPLTEISGNTIYF. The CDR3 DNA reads TGTGCCAGCAGCCCCCTCACAGAAATCTCTGGAAACACCATATATTTT.

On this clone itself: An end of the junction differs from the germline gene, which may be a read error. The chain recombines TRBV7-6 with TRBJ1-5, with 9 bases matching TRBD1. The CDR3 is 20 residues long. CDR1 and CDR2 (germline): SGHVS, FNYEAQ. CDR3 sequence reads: CANSLRGPGTGFKGNQPQHF. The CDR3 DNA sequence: TGTGCCAACAGCTTAAGAGGGCCAGGGACAGGGTTTAAGGGCAATCAGCCCCAGCATTTT.

The CDR3 here is CASSLSRQGPNEKLFF. As DNA, the CDR3 is TGTGCCAGCAGTTTATCCAGACAGGGCCCTAATGAAAAACTGTTTTTT. V is TRBV27 and J is TRBJ1-4; 7 bases align to TRBD1. Germline V lookup: CDR1 MNHEY, CDR2 SMNVEV (reference sequence). The junction had 4 bases not matched to a gene; V was cut back by 0 bases and J by 3 bases. This CDR3 has 16 residues.

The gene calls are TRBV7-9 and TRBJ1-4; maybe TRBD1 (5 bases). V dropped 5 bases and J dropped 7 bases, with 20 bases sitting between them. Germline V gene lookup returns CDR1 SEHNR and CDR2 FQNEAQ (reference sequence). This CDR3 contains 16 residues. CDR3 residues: CASSVFVGDLGEKLFF. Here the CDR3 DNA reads TGTGCCAGCAGCGTTTTCGTGGGGGACTTGGGTGAAAAACTGTTTTTT.

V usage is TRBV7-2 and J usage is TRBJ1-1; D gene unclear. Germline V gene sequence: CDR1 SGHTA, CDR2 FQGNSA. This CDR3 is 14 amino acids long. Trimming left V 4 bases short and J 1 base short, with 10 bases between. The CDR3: CASSSPVGNTEAFF. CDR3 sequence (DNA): TGTGCCAGCAGCTCACCGGTCGGGAACACTGAAGCTTTCTTT.

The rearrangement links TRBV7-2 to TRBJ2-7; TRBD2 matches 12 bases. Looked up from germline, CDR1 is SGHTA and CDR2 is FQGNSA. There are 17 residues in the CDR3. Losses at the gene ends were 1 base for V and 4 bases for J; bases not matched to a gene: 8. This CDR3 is CASSLGASGRAGYEQYF. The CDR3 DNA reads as TGTGCCAGCAGCTTAGGGGCTAGCGGGAGGGCCGGGTACGAGCAGTACTTC.

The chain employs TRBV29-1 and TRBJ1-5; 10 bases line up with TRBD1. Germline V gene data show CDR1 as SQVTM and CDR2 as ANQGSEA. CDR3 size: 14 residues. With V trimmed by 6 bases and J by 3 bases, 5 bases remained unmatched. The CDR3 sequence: CSVADRGSNQPQHF. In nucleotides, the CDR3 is TGCAGCGTGGCGGACAGGGGGTCCAATCAGCCCCAGCATTTT.

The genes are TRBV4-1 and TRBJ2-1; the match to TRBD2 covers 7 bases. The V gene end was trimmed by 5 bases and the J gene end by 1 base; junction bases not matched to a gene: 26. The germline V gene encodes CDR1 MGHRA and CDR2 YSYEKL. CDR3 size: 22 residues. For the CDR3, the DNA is TGCGCCAGCAGCGACTTGACCAATAGAGGTGTGTCAGGGACTAAATCCTACAATGAGCAGTTCTTC. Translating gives CASSDLTNRGVSGTKSYNEQFF.

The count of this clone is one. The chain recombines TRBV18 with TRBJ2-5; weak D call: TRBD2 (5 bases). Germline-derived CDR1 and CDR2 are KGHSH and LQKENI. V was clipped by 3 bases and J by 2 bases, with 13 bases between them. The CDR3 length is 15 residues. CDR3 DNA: TGTGCCAGCTCACCTACGGCCGGCGGGCAAGAGACCCAGTACTTC. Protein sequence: CASSPTAGGQETQYF.

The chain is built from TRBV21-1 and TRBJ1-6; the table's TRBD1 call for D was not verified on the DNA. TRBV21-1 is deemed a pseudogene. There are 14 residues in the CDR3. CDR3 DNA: TGTGCCAGCAGCATCTGGGCACGGAATTCACCCCTCCACTTT. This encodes CASSIWARNSPLHF.

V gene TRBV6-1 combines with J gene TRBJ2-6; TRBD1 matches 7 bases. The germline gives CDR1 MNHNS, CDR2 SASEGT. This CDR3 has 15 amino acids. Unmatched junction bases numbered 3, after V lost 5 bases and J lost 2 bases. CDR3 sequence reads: CASSSTGAGANVLTF. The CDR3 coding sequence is TGTGCCAGCAGTTCAACAGGGGCTGGGGCCAACGTCCTGACTTTC.

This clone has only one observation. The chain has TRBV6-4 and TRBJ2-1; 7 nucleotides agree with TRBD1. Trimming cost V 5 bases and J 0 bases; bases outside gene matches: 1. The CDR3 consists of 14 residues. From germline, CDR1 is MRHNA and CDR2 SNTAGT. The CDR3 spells CASSPGGSYNEQFF. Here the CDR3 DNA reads TGTGCCAGCAGTCCAGGGGGCTCCTACAATGAGCAGTTCTTC.

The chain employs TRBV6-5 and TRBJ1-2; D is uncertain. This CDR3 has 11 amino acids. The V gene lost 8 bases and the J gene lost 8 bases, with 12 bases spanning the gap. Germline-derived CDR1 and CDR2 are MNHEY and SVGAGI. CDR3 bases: TGTGCCAGCGTGAGCACGGGAGGCTACACCTTC. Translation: CASVSTGGYTF.

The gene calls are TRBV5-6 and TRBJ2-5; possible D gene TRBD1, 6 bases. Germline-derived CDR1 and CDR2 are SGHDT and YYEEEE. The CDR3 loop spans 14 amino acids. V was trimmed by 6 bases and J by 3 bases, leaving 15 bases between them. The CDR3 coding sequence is TGTGCCAGCACCCTGGGGGCAGGGAAAGAGACCCAGTACTTC. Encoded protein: CASTLGAGKETQYF.

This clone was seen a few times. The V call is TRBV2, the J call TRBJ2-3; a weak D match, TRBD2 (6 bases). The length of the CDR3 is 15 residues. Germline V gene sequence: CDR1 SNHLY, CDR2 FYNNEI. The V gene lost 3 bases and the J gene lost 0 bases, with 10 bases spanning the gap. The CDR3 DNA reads TGTGCCAGCAGTGATCGCGGGATTAGCACAGATACGCAGTATTTT. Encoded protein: CASSDRGISTDTQYF.

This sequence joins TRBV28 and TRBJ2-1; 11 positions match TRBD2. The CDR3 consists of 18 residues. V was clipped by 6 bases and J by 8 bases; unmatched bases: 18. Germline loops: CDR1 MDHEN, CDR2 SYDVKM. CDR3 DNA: TGTGCCAGCAGCCTAAAAGGGGGGACTAGCGGCGTTACGGATGAGCAGTTCTTC. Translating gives CASSLKGGTSGVTDEQFF.

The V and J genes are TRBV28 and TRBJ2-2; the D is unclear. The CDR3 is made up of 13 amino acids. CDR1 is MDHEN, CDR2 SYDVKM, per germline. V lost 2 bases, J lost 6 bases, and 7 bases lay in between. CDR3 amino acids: CASSLVGSGELFF. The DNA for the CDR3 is TGTGCCAGCAGTTTAGTCGGTTCCGGGGAGCTGTTTTTT.

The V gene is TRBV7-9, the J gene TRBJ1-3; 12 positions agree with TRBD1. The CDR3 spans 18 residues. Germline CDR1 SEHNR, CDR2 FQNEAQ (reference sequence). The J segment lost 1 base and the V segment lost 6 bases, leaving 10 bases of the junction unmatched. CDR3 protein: CASRTGGQGASSGNTIYF. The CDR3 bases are TGTGCCAGCAGAACCGGGGGACAGGGGGCGTCATCTGGAAACACCATATATTTT.

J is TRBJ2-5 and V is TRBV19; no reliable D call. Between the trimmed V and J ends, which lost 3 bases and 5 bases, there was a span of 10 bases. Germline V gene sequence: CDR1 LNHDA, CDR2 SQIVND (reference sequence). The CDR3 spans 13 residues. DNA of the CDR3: TGTGCCAGTAGTATCCGCGACTCCGAGACCCAGTACTTC. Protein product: CASSIRDSETQYF. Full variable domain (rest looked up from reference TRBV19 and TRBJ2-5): DGGITQSPKYLFRKEGQNVTLSCEQNLNHDAMYWYRQDPGQGLRLIYYSQIVNDFQKGDIAEGYSVSREKKESFPLTVTSAQKNPTAFYLCASSIRDSETQYFGPGTRLLVL.

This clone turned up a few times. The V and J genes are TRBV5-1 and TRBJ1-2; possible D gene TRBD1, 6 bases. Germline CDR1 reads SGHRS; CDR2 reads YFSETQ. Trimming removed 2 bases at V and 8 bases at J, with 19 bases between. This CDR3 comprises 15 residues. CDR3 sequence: CASSLGGAVLDGYTF. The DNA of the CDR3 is TGCGCCAGCAGCTTAGGGGGGGCAGTTTTAGACGGCTACACCTTC.

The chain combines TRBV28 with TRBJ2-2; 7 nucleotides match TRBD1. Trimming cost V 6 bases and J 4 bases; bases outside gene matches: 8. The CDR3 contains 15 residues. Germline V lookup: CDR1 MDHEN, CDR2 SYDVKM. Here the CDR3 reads CASRGQDRATGELFF. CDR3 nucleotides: TGTGCCAGCAGGGGACAAGACAGGGCCACCGGGGAGCTGTTTTTT.

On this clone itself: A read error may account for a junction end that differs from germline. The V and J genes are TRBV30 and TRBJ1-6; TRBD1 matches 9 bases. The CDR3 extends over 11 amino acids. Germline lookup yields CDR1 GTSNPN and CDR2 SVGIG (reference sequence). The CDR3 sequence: CAWAIPGQGAF. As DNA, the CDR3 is TGTGCCTGGGCCATTCCGGGACAGGGCGCCTTT.

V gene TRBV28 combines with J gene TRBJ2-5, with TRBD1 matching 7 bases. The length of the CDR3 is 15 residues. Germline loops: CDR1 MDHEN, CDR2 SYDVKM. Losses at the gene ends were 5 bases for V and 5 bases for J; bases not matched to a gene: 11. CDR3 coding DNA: TGTGCCAGCAGTCAACCGAGACAGGGTTGGGAGACCCAGTACTTC. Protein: CASSQPRQGWETQYF.

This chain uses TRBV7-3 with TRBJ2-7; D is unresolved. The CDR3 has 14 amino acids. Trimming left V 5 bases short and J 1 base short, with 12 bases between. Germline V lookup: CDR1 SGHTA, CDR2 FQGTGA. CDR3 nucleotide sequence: TGTGCCAGCAGCCCTAGTGCCTGGTCCTACGAGCAGTACTTC. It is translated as CASSPSAWSYEQYF.

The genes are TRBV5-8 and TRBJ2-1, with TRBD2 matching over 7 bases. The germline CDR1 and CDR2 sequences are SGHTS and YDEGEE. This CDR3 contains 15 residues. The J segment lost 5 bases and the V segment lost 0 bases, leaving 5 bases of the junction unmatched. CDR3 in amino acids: CASSLDGTTDNEQFF. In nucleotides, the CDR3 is TGTGCCAGCAGCTTGGATGGGACTACTGACAATGAGCAGTTCTTC.

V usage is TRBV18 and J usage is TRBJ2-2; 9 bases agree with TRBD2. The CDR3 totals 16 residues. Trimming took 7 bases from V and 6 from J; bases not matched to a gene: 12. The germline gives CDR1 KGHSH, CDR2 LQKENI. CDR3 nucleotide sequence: TGTGCCAGCTTTAAAGGACTAGCGAAGGGGGCCGGGGAGCTGTTTTTT. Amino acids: CASFKGLAKGAGELFF.